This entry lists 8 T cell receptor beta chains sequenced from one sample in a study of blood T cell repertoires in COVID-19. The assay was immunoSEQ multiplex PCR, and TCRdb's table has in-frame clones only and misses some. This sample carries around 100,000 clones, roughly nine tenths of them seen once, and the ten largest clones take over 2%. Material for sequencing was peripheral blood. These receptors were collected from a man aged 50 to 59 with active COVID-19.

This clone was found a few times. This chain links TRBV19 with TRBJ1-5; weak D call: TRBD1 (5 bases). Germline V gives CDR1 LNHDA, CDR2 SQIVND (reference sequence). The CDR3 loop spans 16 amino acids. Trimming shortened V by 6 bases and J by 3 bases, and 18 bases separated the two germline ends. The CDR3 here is CASRALWTSFNQPQHF. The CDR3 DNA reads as TGTGCCAGTAGAGCTCTCTGGACATCTTTCAATCAGCCCCAGCATTTT.

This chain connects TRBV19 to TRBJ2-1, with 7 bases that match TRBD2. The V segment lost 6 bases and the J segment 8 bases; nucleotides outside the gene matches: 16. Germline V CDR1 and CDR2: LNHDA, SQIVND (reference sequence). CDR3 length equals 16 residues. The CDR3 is CASRSPGGGAPDEQFF. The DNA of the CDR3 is TGTGCCAGTAGATCCCCGGGCGGGGGTGCGCCGGATGAGCAGTTCTTC.

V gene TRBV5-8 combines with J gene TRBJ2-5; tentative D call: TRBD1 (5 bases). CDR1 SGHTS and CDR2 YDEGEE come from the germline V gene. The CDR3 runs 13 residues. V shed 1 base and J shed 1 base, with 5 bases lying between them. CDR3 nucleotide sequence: TGTGCCAGCAGCTTGAGGGGCCAAGAGACCCAGTACTTC. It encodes CASSLRGQETQYF. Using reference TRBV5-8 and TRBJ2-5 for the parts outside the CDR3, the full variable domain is EAGVTQSPTHLIKTRGQQATLRCSPISGHTSVYWYQQALGLGLQFLLWYDEGEERNRGNFPPRFSGRQFPNYSSELNVNALELEDSALYLCASSLRGQETQYFGPGTRLLVL.

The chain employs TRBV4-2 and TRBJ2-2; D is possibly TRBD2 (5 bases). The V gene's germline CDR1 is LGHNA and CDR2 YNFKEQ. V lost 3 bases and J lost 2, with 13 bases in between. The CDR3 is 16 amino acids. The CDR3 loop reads CASSQTSGINTGELFF. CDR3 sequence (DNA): TGTGCCAGCAGCCAGACATCGGGGATCAACACCGGGGAGCTGTTTTTT.

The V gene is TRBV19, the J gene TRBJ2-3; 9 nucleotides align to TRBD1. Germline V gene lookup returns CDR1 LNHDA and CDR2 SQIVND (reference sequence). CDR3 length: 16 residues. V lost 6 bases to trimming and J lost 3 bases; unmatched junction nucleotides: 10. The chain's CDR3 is CASRSAPGQGTDTQYF. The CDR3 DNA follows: TGTGCCAGTAGGTCTGCGCCGGGACAGGGAACAGATACGCAGTATTTT. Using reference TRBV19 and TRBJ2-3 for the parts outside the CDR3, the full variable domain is DGGITQSPKYLFRKEGQNVTLSCEQNLNHDAMYWYRQDPGQGLRLIYYSQIVNDFQKGDIAEGYSVSREKKESFPLTVTSAQKNPTAFYLCASRSAPGQGTDTQYFGPGTRLTVL.

In nucleotides, the CDR3 is TGTGCCAGCAGCGACCTAGGAATTAACACTGAAGCTTTCTTT. It is translated as CASSDLGINTEAFF. This chain connects TRBV27 to TRBJ1-1, with unresolved D. Germline CDR1 MNHEY, CDR2 SMNVEV (reference sequence). V lost 6 bases and J 2 bases, leaving 13 bases between the germline ends. This CDR3 is 14 amino acids long.

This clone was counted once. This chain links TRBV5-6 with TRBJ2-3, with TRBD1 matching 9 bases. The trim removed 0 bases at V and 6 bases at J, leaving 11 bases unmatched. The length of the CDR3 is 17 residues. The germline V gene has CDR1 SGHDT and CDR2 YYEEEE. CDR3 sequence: CASSLGQQGAPIDTQYF. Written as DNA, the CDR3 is TGTGCCAGCAGCTTGGGGCAACAGGGGGCCCCGATCGATACGCAGTATTTT.

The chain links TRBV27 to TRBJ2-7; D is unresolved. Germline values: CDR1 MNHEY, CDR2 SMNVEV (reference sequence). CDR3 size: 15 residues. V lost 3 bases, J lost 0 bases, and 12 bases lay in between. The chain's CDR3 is CASSFSSASSYEQYF. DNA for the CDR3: TGTGCCAGCAGTTTCTCGTCAGCTAGCTCCTACGAGCAGTACTTC.